The 7 T cell receptor beta chains in this list originate from one sample, sequenced in a study of blood T cells in healthy people across ages. Together with a sample-barcoded 5' primer, a J-beta primer mix was included in a second PCR lasting roughly 6 to 12 cycles. Via MiXCR, TCRdb re-called the 5' RACE reads, giving one row per CDR3 protein. The sample lists about 720,000 distinct CDR3 sequences; about 20% were seen once. Sequenced material: blood. These receptors all come from a man between 65 and 79 years old in good health.

This clonotype was detected many times. The rearrangement joins TRBV10-3 to TRBJ2-7; D might be TRBD2 (5 bases). Trimming took 6 bases from V and 7 from J, leaving 16 bases between them. The CDR3 is 13 residues long. The germline CDR1 and CDR2 sequences are ENHRY and SYGVKD. The CDR3 DNA sequence: TGTGCCATCAGCCGGGAAGAGGCCAGAGAGCAGTACGTC. This gives the protein CAISREEAREQYV.

This clonotype has only a few counts. The chain carries TRBV4-1 and TRBJ1-5; D not resolved. V was shortened by 0 bases and J by 2 bases, with 11 bases between the two germline ends. There are 16 residues in the CDR3. The germline V gene encodes CDR1 MGHRA and CDR2 YSYEKL. CDR3: CASSQEGGTGNQPQHF. Here the CDR3 DNA reads TGCGCCAGCAGCCAAGAAGGAGGAACTGGCAATCAGCCCCAGCATTTT.

The table lists this clonotype with a few counts. The junction departs from the called germline gene at one end, perhaps through a read error. The chain joins TRBV12-3 or TRBV12-4 to TRBJ1-4; no clear D gene. The CDR3 spans 15 residues. The CDR3 sequence is CDSSAGRGFDEKLFF. Here the CDR3 DNA reads TGTGACAGCAGCGCAGGACGAGGATTTGATGAAAAACTGTTTTTT.

V gene TRBV7-2 combines with J gene TRBJ1-3; D is uncertain. The CDR3 spans 16 residues. The V gene lost 5 bases and the J gene lost 2 bases, with 16 bases spanning the gap. Germline V lookup: CDR1 SGHTA, CDR2 FQGNSA. The CDR3 reads CASSRRRTDTGNTIYF. DNA for the CDR3: TGTGCCAGCAGCCGCCGGCGGACGGATACTGGAAACACCATATATTTT. Looking up the rest from reference TRBV7-2 and TRBJ1-3 gives the full variable domain: GAGVSQSPSNKVTEKGKDVELRCDPISGHTALYWYRQSLGQGLEFLIYFQGNSAPDKSGLPSDRFSAERTGGSVSTLTIQRTQQEDSAVYLCASSRRRTDTGNTIYFGEGSWLTVV.

The chain couples TRBV5-1 to TRBJ1-2, with a tentative D call TRBD1 (6 bases). The CDR3 totals 14 residues. Trimming took off 1 base at V and 3 bases at J, with 10 bases between the two ends. Per germline, CDR1 SGHRS and CDR2 YFSETQ. In nucleotides, the CDR3 is TGCGCCAGCAGCTTGAGGGGGATGGACTATGGCTACACCTTC. Translation gives CASSLRGMDYGYTF.

The sample holds a few counts of this clonotype. CDR3: CASSTYSGGALDTQYF. CDR3 DNA sequence: TGTGCCAGCAGTACCTATAGCGGGGGGGCCTTGGATACGCAGTATTTT. The gene calls are TRBV12-3 or TRBV12-4 and TRBJ2-3, with 11 bases aligning to TRBD2. The V gene end was trimmed by 5 bases and the J gene end by 6 bases; junction bases not matched to a gene: 10. There are 16 residues in the CDR3.

The V call is TRBV6-2 or TRBV6-3, the J call TRBJ2-2; D uncertain. V was trimmed by 2 bases and J by 7 bases, leaving 14 bases between them. Per the germline V gene, CDR1 is MNHEY and CDR2 is SVGEGT. The CDR3 loop spans 15 amino acids. For the CDR3, the DNA is TGTGCCAGCAGTTACACACATCGGGTCGGCGGGGAGCTGTTTTTT. Translated, it gives CASSYTHRVGGELFF.